The sequence of this T cell receptor (beta chain) was determined in a study of PD-L1 blockade in urothelial cancer. The wider study: Male patients with bladder-origin urothelial cancer numbered about nine tenths of the roughly 29. Blood analysis took place 3 weeks (second dose) and 6 weeks after treatment start. Patients had received 0 to 3 prior chemotherapy regimens. The study's findings and limits: More expansion of tumor-associated blood clones, seen at 3 weeks, marked durable-benefit patients.

Documented time point: peripheral blood 6 weeks after treatment start. Repertoires were generated with immunoSEQ multiplex PCR, while TCRdb's copy carries only in-frame clones and drops some. This sample has roughly 110,000 clones, with more than 85% found just once. In this sample, this clone turned up once. Its antigen is not known. Trimming removed 8 bases from V and 1 base from J, with 8 bases in between. This CDR3 is built from 12 residues. Germline values: CDR1 LNHDA, CDR2 SQIVND (reference sequence). The source is a man aged 60-69 years with urothelial cancer. The material sequenced was PBMCs, taken around atezolizumab (anti-PD-L1) treatment. J is TRBJ2-5 and V is TRBV19; D possibly corresponds to TRBD2 (6 bases). CDR3 in amino acids: CASSGVQETQYF. The CDR3 nucleotides are TGTGCCAGTTCGGGGGTCCAAGAGACCCAGTACTTC.